The 8 T cell receptor beta chains in this list originate from one sample, sequenced in a study of T cell repertoires in cytomegalovirus infection. Using its own MiXCR run on the reads, TCRdb lists one record per CDR3 protein. The sample has about 69,000 distinct CDR3 sequences, about 30% seen once. These receptors have no known antigen. This material consisted of CD8+ T cells from cultured PBMCs, taken from culture after CMV antigen stimulation. The source of these receptors is a human donor in good health (CMV status not recorded). Some clones in this sample may be carry-over from other donors' samples.

The chain uses TRBV4-2 and TRBJ2-7; TRBD2 agrees at 8 bases. Unmatched junction bases numbered 9, after V lost 2 bases and J lost 6 bases. The CDR3 runs 15 residues. The germline V gene has CDR1 LGHNA and CDR2 YNFKEQ. Here the CDR3 DNA reads TGTGCCAGCAGCCAATGGTCAGCCGCGGGGGGCGAGCAGTACTTC. The encoded protein is CASSQWSAAGGEQYF.

This clonotype is a singleton in its sample. V and J are TRBV11-2 and TRBJ1-4; D is possibly TRBD1 (5 bases). The CDR3 length is 16 residues. The V and J ends lost 0 bases and 7 bases respectively, with 15 bases between them. CDR1 is SGHAT, CDR2 FQNNGV, per germline. The chain's CDR3 is CASSLEFAGRGEKLFF. For the CDR3, the DNA is TGTGCCAGCAGCTTAGAGTTTGCGGGGCGGGGTGAAAAACTGTTTTTT. Supplemented by reference TRBV11-2 and TRBJ1-4, the full variable domain reads EAGVAQSPRYKIIEKRQSVAFWCNPISGHATLYWYQQILGQGPKLLIQFQNNGVVDDSQLPKDRFSAERLKGVDSTLKIQPAKLEDSAVYLCASSLEFAGRGEKLFFGSGTQLSVL.

The table lists this clonotype with a few counts. The chain links TRBV7-2 to TRBJ1-1; D remains unclear. Germline V CDR1 and CDR2: SGHTA, FQGNSA. Deletions cut 5 bases from V and 5 bases from J, with 15 bases between. The CDR3 runs to 14 residues. The CDR3 DNA sequence: TGTGCCAGCAGCCGGGAGGTCCCGGGGACTGAAGCTTTCTTT. It translates to CASSREVPGTEAFF.

V is TRBV12-3 or TRBV12-4 and J is TRBJ2-5, with D perhaps TRBD1 (5 bases). The ends were cut back, 2 bases at V and 2 bases at J, with 9 bases in the middle. The CDR3 extends over 14 amino acids. In DNA form, the CDR3 reads TGTGCCAGCAGTTTATCGCAGGGTCAAGAGACCCAGTACTTC. Amino acid sequence: CASSLSQGQETQYF.

This clonotype was seen at least ten times. The chain couples TRBV5-4 to TRBJ2-3; unclear D gene. V lost 6 bases to trimming and J lost 2 bases, with 10 bases between them. The CDR3 loop spans 13 amino acids. Germline-derived CDR1 and CDR2 are SGHNT and YYREEE (reference sequence). CDR3 nucleotide sequence: TGTGCCAGCACCTCTACATACACAGATACGCAGTATTTT. Encoded protein: CASTSTYTDTQYF.

This clonotype was counted many times. The V gene is TRBV7-8, the J gene TRBJ2-4; D possibly corresponds to TRBD2 (5 bases). V lost 6 bases and J 0 bases, leaving 18 bases between the germline ends. There are 17 residues in the CDR3. The germline gives CDR1 SGHVS, CDR2 FQNEAQ. The CDR3 DNA sequence: TGTGCCAGCAGAGAGACTACCGGTGGGATAGCCAAAAACATTCAGTACTTC. It yields the protein CASRETTGGIAKNIQYF.

V usage is TRBV5-6 and J usage is TRBJ1-2; TRBD1 matches at 8 bases. Germline values: CDR1 SGHDT, CDR2 YYEEEE. V was clipped by 7 bases and J by 2 bases; unmatched bases: 13. The CDR3 spans 16 residues. The CDR3 nucleotides read TGTGCCAGCTCCCTGAGGGGACAGGTGGGGAACTATGGCTACACCTTC. Translated, it gives CASSLRGQVGNYGYTF.

The V gene is TRBV20-1, the J gene TRBJ1-2, with TRBD1 as a possible D gene (5 bases). Germline lookup yields CDR1 DFQATT and CDR2 SNEGSKA (reference sequence). The V gene lost 0 bases and the J gene lost 14 bases, with 22 bases spanning the gap. The CDR3 sequence is 14 residues long. The CDR3: CSARDSPIQGRLTF. DNA of the CDR3: TGCAGTGCTAGAGATTCCCCCATTCAGGGCAGATTGACCTTC.